This T cell receptor (beta chain) was recorded in a study of blood T cell repertoires in COVID-19. Whole-study context: The United States, Italy and Spain were the sources of the acute and convalescent COVID-19 samples. Nucleic acid was either cDNA or gDNA, and it came from T cells, B-cell-depleted T cells, or PBMCs.

The table lists this clone with a few counts. The germline gives CDR1 LGHNA, CDR2 YNFKEQ. With 0 bases removed from V and 7 bases from J, the gap between germline ends came to 10 bases. This CDR3 has 13 amino acids. Per the original data handling: Amplification with reference gene primers provided the estimates of nucleated cell counts. Repertoires were generated with immunoSEQ multiplex PCR, while TCRdb's copy carries only in-frame clones and drops some. The V and J calls and clone size were taken over from that table, and D and trimming were inferred from the DNA. The table includes about 110,000 clones, roughly 84% detected once.

The sequenced sample was peripheral blood. This sequence was found in an elderly woman with active or convalescent COVID-19. The V gene is TRBV4-2, the J gene TRBJ2-7; the D is unclear. The CDR3 region is CASSQDMGREQYF. The CDR3, as DNA: TGTGCCAGCAGCCAAGATATGGGCCGGGAGCAGTACTTC.